This T cell receptor beta chain was recorded in a study of blood T cell repertoires in COVID-19. Across the study: The study drew acute and convalescent COVID-19 samples from the United States, Italy and Spain. Nucleic acid was either cDNA or gDNA, and it came from T cells, B-cell-depleted T cells, or PBMCs.

Per the original methods: It was from reference gene primer amplification that nucleated cell counts were estimated. Measured with immunoSEQ multiplex PCR; TCRdb has only the in-frame clones, and not every one. That table furnishes V, J and clone size, whereas the DNA furnished D and trimming. The sample yields 29,000 or so clones, under 95% seen once. Losses at the gene ends were 3 bases for V and 9 bases for J; bases not matched to a gene: 6. Germline loops: CDR1 MNHNS, CDR2 SASEGT. There are 14 residues in the CDR3. The origin of this receptor is a man aged 50 to 59 with active COVID-19. This sequence joins TRBV6-1 and TRBJ2-1, with 9 bases identical to TRBD1. What was sequenced was peripheral blood. Here the CDR3 DNA reads TGTGCCAGCAGTGATAAGACAGGGGGGAGTGAGCAGTTCTTC. Residues: CASSDKTGGSEQFF.